This T cell receptor (beta chain) was profiled in a study of blood T cell repertoires in COVID-19. The ends were cut back, 5 bases at V and 0 bases at J, with 14 bases in the middle. The CDR3 length is 15 residues. Germline assignment: CDR1 SGHRS and CDR2 YFSETQ. As processed by the authors: From reference gene primer amplification, estimates of nucleated cell counts were derived. Only in-frame clones appear in the TCRdb table, and some are missing; sequencing was by immunoSEQ multiplex PCR. From that table come the V and J calls and clone size; the DNA was used to work out D and trimming. The sample has about 300,000 clones, roughly 90% seen once; the top ten hold under 8%.

J is TRBJ1-1 and V is TRBV5-1, with a tentative D call TRBD1 (5 bases). The specimen sequenced was peripheral blood. The sequence derives from a man aged 18-30 years who had recovered from COVID-19. CDR3: CASRGAGHMNTEAFF. The CDR3 region has the DNA TGCGCCAGCAGAGGGGCAGGCCACATGAACACTGAAGCTTTCTTT.